The entry that follows covers one T cell receptor beta chain sequence. The antigen remains undetermined. V was clipped by 0 bases and J by 8 bases, with 13 bases between them. Looked up from germline, CDR1 is MGHRA and CDR2 is YSYEKL. This CDR3 contains 14 residues. The data are from a study of T cell repertoires in ileal Crohn's disease. For the study at large: Around 0.55 micrograms of biopsy DNA per sample underwent TCRB immunosequencing.

Produced via immunoSEQ multiplex PCR; TCRdb's table is partial and in-frame only. The data hold about 2,900 clones, with roughly three quarters observed a single time. Regarding time point: inflamed ileum from the surgical specimen. Overall study results and limits: Sorted CD8 T cells held more high-frequency clones than CD4.

This TCR derives from an adult with Crohn's disease. The rearrangement joins TRBV4-1 to TRBJ1-2; D not certain. Source material: ileal tissue. DNA for the CDR3: TGCGCCAGCAGCCAAGAAGGCAGGACGTCGGGCTACACCTTC. It specifies CASSQEGRTSGYTF.